This TCR beta chain was captured by sequencing in a study of blood T cells in healthy people across ages. Using a J-beta primer mix together with a sample-barcoded 5' primer, a second PCR was run for roughly 6 to 12 cycles. Individual samples furnished no less than 2.5 million CDR3-containing paired-end reads apiece. In TCRdb, the 5' RACE reads were re-called with MiXCR into one record per CDR3 protein. In the table there are about 1.8 million distinct CDR3 sequences, roughly 52% of which are singletons. The CDR3 has 13 amino acids. CDR1 is LNHDA, CDR2 SQIVND, per germline (reference sequence). V shed 2 bases and J shed 5 bases, with 7 bases lying between them. Isolation of PBMCs gave at least 7 million cells per sample. Total RNA, at least 6 micrograms per sample, came from PBMCs.

Sequences were obtained from blood. J is TRBJ2-1 and V is TRBV19; D not resolved. The TCR comes from a woman in her forties in good health. Written as DNA, the CDR3 is TGTGCCAGTAGTATATCCGCTAACAATGAGCAGTTCTTC. It is translated as CASSISANNEQFF.